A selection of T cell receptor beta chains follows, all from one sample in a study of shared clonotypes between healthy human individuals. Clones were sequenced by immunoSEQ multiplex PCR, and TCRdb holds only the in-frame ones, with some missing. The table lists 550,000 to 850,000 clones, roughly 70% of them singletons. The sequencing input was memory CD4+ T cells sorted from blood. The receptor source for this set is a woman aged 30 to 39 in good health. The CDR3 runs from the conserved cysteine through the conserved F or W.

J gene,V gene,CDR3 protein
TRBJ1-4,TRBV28,CASLHEPRTGKLFF
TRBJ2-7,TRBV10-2,CASGKTSGRYEQYF
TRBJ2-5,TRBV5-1,CASSYRGHEETQYF
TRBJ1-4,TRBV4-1,CASSSTTTNEKLFF
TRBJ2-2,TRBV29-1,CSVETDRGGELFF
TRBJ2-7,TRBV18,CASSQGEPYWVNEQYF
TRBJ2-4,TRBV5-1,CASSQGQGSDIQYF
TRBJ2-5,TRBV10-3,CATAGTEEETQYF
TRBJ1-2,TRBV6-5,CASSAPGGEYGYTF
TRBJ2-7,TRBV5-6,CASSPGLSYEQYF
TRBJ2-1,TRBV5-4,CASSQGVDNEQFF
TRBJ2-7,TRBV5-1,CASSLEGSNGEQYF
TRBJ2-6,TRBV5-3,CARSAPPGPCSGANVLTF
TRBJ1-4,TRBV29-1,CSVVGANEKLFF
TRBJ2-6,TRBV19,CASSMGETGANVLTF
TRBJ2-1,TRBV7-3,CASSRQREQYNEQFF
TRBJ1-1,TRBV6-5,CASSYSSVGRGTEAFF
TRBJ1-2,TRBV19,CASSTITGLVGYTF
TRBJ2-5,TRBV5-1,CASSWGRAGPETQYF
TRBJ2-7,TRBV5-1,CASSSRDRDYEQYF
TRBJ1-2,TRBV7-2,CQTGANYGYTF
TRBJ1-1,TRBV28,CASSSGQGNTEAFF
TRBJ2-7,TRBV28,CASRGLGLAGDGSSYEQYF
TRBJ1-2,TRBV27,CASSPMRARGYTF
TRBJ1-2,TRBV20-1,CSASGGYGYTF
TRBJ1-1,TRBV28,CASSLGRGRKAFF
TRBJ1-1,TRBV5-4,CASSSMDFEAFF
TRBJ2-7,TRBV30,CAFAGTSGTLYEQYF
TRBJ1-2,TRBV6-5,CASLNRGKPGGGYTF
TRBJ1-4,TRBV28,CASSFGGRGYEKLFF
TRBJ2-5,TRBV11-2,CASSLNQGQGETQYF
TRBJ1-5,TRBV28,CASSHPRTGRYSNQPQHF
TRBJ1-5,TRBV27,CASSLRGQPQHF
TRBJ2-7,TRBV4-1,CASSQEGEVWGLSYEQYF
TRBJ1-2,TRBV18,CASSLGTSSGYTF
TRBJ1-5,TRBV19,CASSIKGGNQPQHF
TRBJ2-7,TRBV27,CASSLSRGQGAQNEQYF
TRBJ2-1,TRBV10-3,CAISNQGGRGNEQFF
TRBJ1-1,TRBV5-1,CASSVRTGGEGTEAFF
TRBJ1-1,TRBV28,CASREENTEAFF
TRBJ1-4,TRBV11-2,CASSLYFEKLFF
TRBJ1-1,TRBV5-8,CASSPPGQGNTEAFF
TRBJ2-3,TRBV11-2,CASSPLSESPSTDTQYF
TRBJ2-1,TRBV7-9,CASKSGRERTSYNEQFF
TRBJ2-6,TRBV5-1,CASSFLSSGANVLTF
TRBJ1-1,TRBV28,CASSLTRTEAFF
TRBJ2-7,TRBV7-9,CASSAGRTLEQYF
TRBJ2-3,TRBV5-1,CASSLGGTGTDTQYF
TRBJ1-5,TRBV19,CASTGQGAHQPQHF
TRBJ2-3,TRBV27,CASSLGLAPFTDTQYF
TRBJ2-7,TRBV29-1,CSVESRERGSYEQYF
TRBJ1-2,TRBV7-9,CASSLWTGPNYGYTF
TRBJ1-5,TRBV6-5,CATKGTGVNQPQHF
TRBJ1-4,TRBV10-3,CAISRGLIEKLFF
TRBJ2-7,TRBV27,CASSLIGGPYEQYF
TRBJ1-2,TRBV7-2,CASSFRGDGYTF
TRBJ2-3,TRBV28,CASSHPAGPDTQYF
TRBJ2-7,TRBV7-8,CASSFTGAHEQYF
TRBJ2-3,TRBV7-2,CASSLKAGVTDTQYF
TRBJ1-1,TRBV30,CAWSALGQGGTFF